The rows below give T cell receptor beta chains drawn from one sample of a study of T cell responses to AZD1222 COVID-19 vaccine. Clones were sequenced by immunoSEQ multiplex PCR, and TCRdb holds only the in-frame ones, with some missing. The repertoire holds approximately 120,000 clones, around 90% seen once, with around a quarter in the top ten. The sample consisted of peripheral blood, taken on day 0 of AZD1222 vaccination. Receptor source: an adult in good health. CDR3s include the opening cysteine and the closing phenylalanine or tryptophan. A D gene is named only where the DNA matches it firmly. Clone size appears in some rows only: once, few, many, or a class for an expanded clone.

NA,TRBD1,TRBJ1-2,TRBV5-1,CASNPGQNLYGYTF,TGCGCCAGCAATCCGGGACAGAACCTCTATGGCTACACCTTC
NA,TRBD1,TRBJ1-6,TRBV5-8,CASSLEGAVSPLHF,TGTGCCAGCAGCTTGGAGGGGGCAGTTTCACCCCTCCACTTT
NA,TRBD2,TRBJ2-1,TRBV18,CASSQGSGGNFNEQFF,TGTGCCAGCTCCCAAGGGAGCGGGGGTAACTTTAATGAGCAGTTCTTC
NA,NA,TRBJ1-2,TRBV21-1,CASSKVGDGYTF,TGTGCCAGCAGCAAAGTTGGAGATGGCTACACCTTC
NA,NA,TRBJ1-2,TRBV7-9,CASSLIGEAYYGYTF,TGTGCCAGCAGCTTGATAGGCGAAGCCTACTATGGCTACACCTTC
NA,NA,TRBJ2-2,TRBV11-2,CASSLGIAGELFF,TGTGCCAGCAGCTTAGGGATTGCCGGGGAGCTGTTTTTT
NA,NA,TRBJ1-2,TRBV7-8,CASSLPQPLGHNYGYTF,TGTGCCAGCAGTTTACCCCAACCGCTCGGACATAACTATGGCTACACCTTC
NA,NA,TRBJ1-3,TRBV6-5,CASSPTRIGNTIYF,TGTGCCAGCAGTCCTACCCGAATCGGAAACACCATATATTTT
few,TRBD2,TRBJ2-1,TRBV5-5,CASRGPVLAGGPGEQFF,TGTGCCAGCAGGGGCCCGGTGCTAGCGGGAGGGCCGGGTGAGCAGTTCTTC
NA,TRBD2,TRBJ2-2,TRBV29-1,CSVQTSGTPGTGELFF,TGCAGCGTACAGACTAGCGGGACCCCGGGCACCGGGGAGCTGTTTTTT
NA,NA,TRBJ1-2,TRBV5-6,CASSFQGTNYGYTF,TGTGCCAGCAGTTTTCAAGGAACTAACTATGGCTACACCTTC
NA,TRBD1,TRBJ1-1,TRBV11-3,CASSLDGRQGSTEAFF,TGTGCCAGCAGCTTAGATGGCAGACAGGGTTCAACTGAAGCTTTCTTT
once,NA,TRBJ1-5,TRBV7-4,CASSSPGHRGGGQPQHF,TGTGCCAGCAGCTCGCCGGGACACCGGGGAGGGGGTCAGCCCCAGCATTTT
few,NA,TRBJ2-1,TRBV18,CASSGGPQGNEQFF,TGTGCCAGCTCAGGAGGCCCCCAAGGCAATGAGCAGTTCTTC
NA,NA,TRBJ1-2,TRBV7-2,CASSLGSGYGYTF,TGTGCCAGCAGCTTAGGTTCCGGCTATGGCTACACCTTC
NA,NA,TRBJ2-1,TRBV5-8,CASSQEKTDWANNEQFF,TGTGCCAGCAGCCAGGAAAAAACGGATTGGGCTAACAATGAGCAGTTCTTC
NA,NA,TRBJ1-3,TRBV19,CASSITPPGHQSIYF,TGTGCCAGTAGTATCACCCCCCCGGGACATCAGTCCATATATTTT
NA,TRBD2,TRBJ2-5,TRBV29-1,CSVGRSSGAQETQYF,TGCAGCGTGGGAAGGTCTAGCGGGGCTCAAGAGACCCAGTACTTC